This T cell receptor beta chain was observed in a study of blood T cell repertoires in COVID-19. V dropped 3 bases and J dropped 7; count of bases not matched to a gene: 7. Germline CDR1 and CDR2: GTSNPN and SVGIG (reference sequence). The CDR3 runs to 15 residues. This clone was seen only once. The assay was immunoSEQ multiplex PCR, and TCRdb's table has in-frame clones only and misses some. The table includes some 100,000 clones, approximately 80% detected once. Source material: peripheral blood. The chain couples TRBV30 to TRBJ1-5, with 12 bases matching TRBD1. This TCR derives from a human donor in a cohort sampled during active COVID-19. The CDR3 here is CAWRSGTGGGQPQHF. CDR3 nucleotides: TGTGCCTGGAGGTCCGGGACAGGGGGCGGACAGCCCCAGCATTTT.